These 17 T cell receptor beta chains were sequenced from one sample in a study of T cell repertoires in cytomegalovirus infection. A single record per CDR3 protein comes from TCRdb applying MiXCR to the reads. The table records about 260,000 distinct CDR3 sequences, roughly an eighth of them present only once. Sequenced input: PBMCs. The receptor source for this set is a human donor in good health (CMV status not recorded). Some clones in this sample may be carry-over from other donors' samples.

This clonotype has ten or more counts. V gene TRBV19 combines with J gene TRBJ1-1; the D gene is possibly TRBD1 (5 bases). V lost 7 bases and J lost 4, with 19 bases in between. The CDR3 extends over 15 amino acids. CDR1 LNHDA and CDR2 SQIVND come from the germline V gene (reference sequence). In DNA form, the CDR3 reads TGTGCCAGTACCGCTCTAGGGGCGGTTGGCACTGAAGCTTTCTTT. Protein: CASTALGAVGTEAFF.

This clonotype was observed many times. The chain is built from TRBV19 and TRBJ1-1, with D perhaps matching TRBD1 (5 bases). This CDR3 is built from 15 residues. The germline V and J ends were trimmed by 5 bases and 3 bases, with 16 bases remaining between them. CDR1 is LNHDA, CDR2 SQIVND, per germline (reference sequence). The CDR3 region is CASSWGLQVDTEAFF. CDR3 nucleotide sequence: TGTGCCAGTAGTTGGGGACTCCAAGTAGACACTGAAGCTTTCTTT. The complete variable domain, with remaining parts taken from reference TRBV19 and TRBJ1-1, reads DGGITQSPKYLFRKEGQNVTLSCEQNLNHDAMYWYRQDPGQGLRLIYYSQIVNDFQKGDIAEGYSVSREKKESFPLTVTSAQKNPTAFYLCASSWGLQVDTEAFFGQGTRLTVV.

This clonotype appeared many times. The chain recombines TRBV7-9 with TRBJ2-1; 8 bases are a match to TRBD1. CDR1 is SEHNR and CDR2 is FQNEAQ in the germline V gene (reference sequence). V was clipped by 5 bases and J by 8 bases; unmatched bases: 11. There are 15 residues in the CDR3. Here the CDR3 DNA reads TGTGCCAGCAGCCCGGTGGCAGGGGGCTTCGATGAGCAGTTCTTC. Its translation: CASSPVAGGFDEQFF.

CDR3 amino acids: CASGTGGPYGYTF. The CDR3, as DNA: TGTGCCAGCGGTACAGGGGGACCCTATGGCTACACCTTC. This rearrangement joins TRBV28 to TRBJ1-2; 8 bases line up with TRBD1. V dropped 8 bases and J dropped 4; count of bases not matched to a gene: 6. From germline, CDR1 is MDHEN and CDR2 SYDVKM. The CDR3 is 13 amino acids.

Only a few counts were recorded for this clonotype. V gene TRBV2 combines with J gene TRBJ1-1; 7 bases line up with TRBD1. The CDR3 is 14 amino acids. Trimming at V came to 6 bases and at J to 3 bases, leaving 7 bases not matched to a gene. Germline CDR1 reads SNHLY; CDR2 reads FYNNEI. The chain's CDR3 is CASRTGQRYTEAFF. The CDR3, as DNA: TGTGCCAGCAGGACGGGACAGCGGTACACTGAAGCTTTCTTT.

This clonotype was counted at least ten times. CDR3 sequence: CASSYDRGPGSGNTIYF. The CDR3 bases are TGTGCCAGCAGTTATGATCGGGGCCCCGGTTCAGGAAACACCATATATTTT. This sequence joins TRBV6-6 and TRBJ1-3; TRBD1 might be the D (5 bases). The CDR3 extends over 17 amino acids. V was clipped by 3 bases and J by 4 bases, with 19 bases between them. CDR1 is MNHNY and CDR2 is SVGAGI in the germline V gene (reference sequence).

This clonotype was seen many times. The V gene is TRBV7-8, the J gene TRBJ1-3; D ambiguous. Germline V lookup: CDR1 SGHVS, CDR2 FQNEAQ. Trimming removed 2 bases at V and 1 base at J, with 6 bases between. The CDR3 consists of 14 residues. The DNA for the CDR3 is TGTGCCAGCAGCTTAAGTGGATCTGGAAACACCATATATTTT. Its protein product is CASSLSGSGNTIYF.

This clonotype turned up a few times. As DNA, the CDR3 is TGTGCCAGCAGTGAGGACCTGAACACTGAAGCTTTCTTT. Its protein is CASSEDLNTEAFF. The chain couples TRBV2 to TRBJ1-1; D remains ambiguous. Per germline, CDR1 SNHLY and CDR2 FYNNEI. The CDR3 sequence is 13 residues long. V lost 3 bases, J lost 0 bases, and 5 bases lay in between.

There are a few counts of this clonotype. The V call is TRBV20-1, the J call TRBJ2-5; TRBD2 matches at 10 bases. CDR1 DFQATT and CDR2 SNEGSKA come from the germline V gene (reference sequence). The CDR3 has 16 residues. The V segment lost 0 bases and the J segment 3 bases; nucleotides outside the gene matches: 7. The CDR3 DNA sequence: TGCAGTGCTAGAGATGGGCCTAGCGGGGGAGAAGAGACCCAGTACTTC. This encodes CSARDGPSGGEETQYF.

The chain carries TRBV7-9 and TRBJ2-2; D could derive from TRBD1 or TRBD2 (5 bases each). Trimming stripped 6 bases from V and 5 bases from J, with 22 bases between. CDR1 is SEHNR, CDR2 FQNEAQ, per germline (reference sequence). This CDR3 contains 17 residues. CDR3 nucleotides: TGTGCCAGCAGACCGACCGGGACGGACATTGGGACCGGGGAGCTGTTTTTT. Its protein product is CASRPTGTDIGTGELFF.

This clonotype has a count of ten or more. The V call is TRBV6-5, the J call TRBJ2-6; no firm D call. Trimming shortened V by 7 bases and J by 3 bases, and 7 bases separated the two germline ends. This CDR3 spans 13 amino acids. CDR1 is MNHEY, CDR2 SVGAGI, per germline. The CDR3 nucleotides are TGTGCCAGCAAACCAGGTGGGGCCAACGTCCTGACTTTC. Translated: CASKPGGANVLTF.

This clonotype was detected only a few times. The CDR3 protein is CSAKEQYTEAFF. The CDR3 DNA reads as TGCAGCGCTAAGGAACAGTATACTGAAGCTTTCTTT. This chain uses TRBV29-1 with TRBJ1-1; D is undetermined. The V gene lost 7 bases and the J gene lost 5 bases, with 14 bases spanning the gap. The germline CDR1 and CDR2 sequences are SQVTM and ANQGSEA. This CDR3 has 12 amino acids.

This clonotype was seen just once. V gene TRBV29-1 combines with J gene TRBJ2-7, with 12 positions matching TRBD1. The ends lost 1 base at V and 5 bases at J; junction bases unmatched: 3. CDR3 size: 14 residues. Germline lookup yields CDR1 SQVTM and CDR2 ANQGSEA. CDR3 residues: CSVEGDRGPHEQYF. DNA of the CDR3: TGCAGCGTTGAAGGGGACAGGGGGCCCCACGAGCAGTACTTC.

This clonotype has ten or more counts. The chain couples TRBV6-2 or TRBV6-3 to TRBJ2-1, with 14 bases identical to TRBD2. There are 17 residues in the CDR3. V was pared by 4 bases and J by 9 bases, with 11 bases of the junction left unmatched. The germline V gene encodes CDR1 MNHEY and CDR2 SVGEGT. CDR3 in DNA: TGTGCCAGCAGTTCCCTGACTAGCGGGAGGGGGTTAGGTGAGCAGTTCTTC. This gives the protein CASSSLTSGRGLGEQFF.

The chain couples TRBV6-5 to TRBJ2-7; 10 bases are shared with TRBD2. Germline V CDR1 and CDR2: MNHEY, SVGAGI. The CDR3 has 15 residues. V gave up 1 base and J gave up 3 bases; unmatched junction bases: 3. The CDR3 spells CASSYLLAGIYEQYF. In DNA, the CDR3 is TGTGCCAGCAGTTACTTACTAGCGGGAATCTACGAGCAGTACTTC.

This clonotype has a count of ten or more. V and J are TRBV7-3 and TRBJ2-3; D is perhaps TRBD1 (5 bases). The ends were cut back, 0 bases at V and 4 bases at J, with 14 bases in the middle. This CDR3 has 16 residues. The V gene's germline CDR1 is SGHTA and CDR2 FQGTGA. This chain's CDR3 is CASSLTNGARPDTQYF. The CDR3, as DNA: TGTGCCAGCAGCTTAACCAATGGGGCTCGTCCAGATACGCAGTATTTT.

As to this clonotype: At one boundary the junction diverges from the germline segment, which might be a read error. The CDR3 region is CVSTPDGNTEAFF. The CDR3 region has the DNA TGTGTCAGCACCCCGGACGGGAACACTGAAGCTTTCTTT. J is TRBJ1-1 and V is TRBV12-3 or TRBV12-4; D gene unclear. The CDR3 extends over 13 amino acids.